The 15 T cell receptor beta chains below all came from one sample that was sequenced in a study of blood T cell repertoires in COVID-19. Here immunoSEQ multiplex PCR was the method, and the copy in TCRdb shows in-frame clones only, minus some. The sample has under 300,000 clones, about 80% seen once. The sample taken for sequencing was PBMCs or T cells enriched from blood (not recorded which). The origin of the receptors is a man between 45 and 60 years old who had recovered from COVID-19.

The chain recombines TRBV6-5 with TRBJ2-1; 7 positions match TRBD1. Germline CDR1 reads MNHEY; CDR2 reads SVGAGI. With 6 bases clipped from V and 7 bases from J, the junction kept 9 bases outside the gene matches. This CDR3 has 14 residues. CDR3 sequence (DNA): TGTGCCAGCAGCCAGGACAGGAGGTTGAATGAGCAGTTCTTC. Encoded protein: CASSQDRRLNEQFF.

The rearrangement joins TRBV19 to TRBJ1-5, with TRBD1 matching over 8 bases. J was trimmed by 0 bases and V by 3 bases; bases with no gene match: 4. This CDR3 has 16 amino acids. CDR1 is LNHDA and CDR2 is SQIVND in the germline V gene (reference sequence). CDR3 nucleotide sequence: TGTGCCAGTAGTATTCGGACAGGGCCTAGCAATCAGCCCCAGCATTTT. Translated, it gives CASSIRTGPSNQPQHF.

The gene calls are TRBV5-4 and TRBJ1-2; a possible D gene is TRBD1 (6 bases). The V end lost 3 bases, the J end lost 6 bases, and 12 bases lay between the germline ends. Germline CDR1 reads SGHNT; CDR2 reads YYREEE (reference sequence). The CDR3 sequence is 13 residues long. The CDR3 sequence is CASSSTGWNGYTF. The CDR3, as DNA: TGTGCCAGCAGCTCGACAGGCTGGAATGGCTACACCTTC.

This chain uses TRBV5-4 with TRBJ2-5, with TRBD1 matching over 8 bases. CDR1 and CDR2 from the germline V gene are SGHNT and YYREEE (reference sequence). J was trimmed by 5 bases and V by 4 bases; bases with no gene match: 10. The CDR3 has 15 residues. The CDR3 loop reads CASSERQGPWETQYF. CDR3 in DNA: TGTGCCAGCAGCGAACGACAGGGGCCGTGGGAGACCCAGTACTTC.

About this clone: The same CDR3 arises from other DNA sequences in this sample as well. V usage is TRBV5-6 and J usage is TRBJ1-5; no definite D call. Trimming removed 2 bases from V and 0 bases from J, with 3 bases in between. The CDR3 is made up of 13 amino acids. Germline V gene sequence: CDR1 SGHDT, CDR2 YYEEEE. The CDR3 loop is CASSFYSNQPQHF. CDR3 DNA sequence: TGTGCCAGCAGCTTTTATAGCAATCAGCCCCAGCATTTT.

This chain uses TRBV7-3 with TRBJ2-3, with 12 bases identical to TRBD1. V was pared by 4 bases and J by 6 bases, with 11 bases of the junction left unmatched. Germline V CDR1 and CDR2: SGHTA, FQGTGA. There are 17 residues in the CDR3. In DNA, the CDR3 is TGTGCCAGCAGCTCAACCGGGACAGGGGGCCCATTGGATACGCAGTATTTT. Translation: CASSSTGTGGPLDTQYF. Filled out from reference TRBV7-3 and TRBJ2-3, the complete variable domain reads GAGVSQTPSNKVTEKGKYVELRCDPISGHTALYWYRQSLGQGPEFLIYFQGTGAADDSGLPNDRFFAVRPEGSVSTLKIQRTERGDSAVYLCASSSTGTGGPLDTQYFGPGTRLTVL.

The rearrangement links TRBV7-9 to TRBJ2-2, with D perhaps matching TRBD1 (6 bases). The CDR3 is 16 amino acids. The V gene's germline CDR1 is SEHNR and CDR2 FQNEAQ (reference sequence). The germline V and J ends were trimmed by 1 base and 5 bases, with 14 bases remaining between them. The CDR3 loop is CASSLGGHRKTGELFF. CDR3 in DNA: TGTGCCAGCAGCTTAGGGGGACATCGTAAAACCGGGGAGCTGTTTTTT.

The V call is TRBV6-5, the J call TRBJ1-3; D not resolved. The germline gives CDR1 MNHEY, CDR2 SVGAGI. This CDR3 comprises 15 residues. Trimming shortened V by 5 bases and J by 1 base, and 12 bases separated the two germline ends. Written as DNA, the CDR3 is TGTGCCAGCAGTCTGTCACTCACGTCTGGAAACACCATATATTTT. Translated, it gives CASSLSLTSGNTIYF.

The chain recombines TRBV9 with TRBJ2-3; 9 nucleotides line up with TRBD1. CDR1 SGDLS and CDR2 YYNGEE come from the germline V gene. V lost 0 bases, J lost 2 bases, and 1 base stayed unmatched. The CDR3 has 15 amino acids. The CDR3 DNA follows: TGTGCCAGCAGCGTAGGACAGGGGGTCACAGATACGCAGTATTTT. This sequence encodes CASSVGQGVTDTQYF.

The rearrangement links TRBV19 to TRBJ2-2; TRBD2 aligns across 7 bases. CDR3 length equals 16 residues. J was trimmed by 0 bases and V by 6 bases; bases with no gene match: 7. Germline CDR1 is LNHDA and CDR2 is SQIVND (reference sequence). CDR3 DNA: TGTGCCAGTAGACGAGGGGAGGGAACGAACACCGGGGAGCTGTTTTTT. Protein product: CASRRGEGTNTGELFF.

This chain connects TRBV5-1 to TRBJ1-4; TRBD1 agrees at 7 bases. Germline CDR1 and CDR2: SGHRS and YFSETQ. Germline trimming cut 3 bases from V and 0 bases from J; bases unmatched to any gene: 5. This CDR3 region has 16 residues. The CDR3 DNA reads TGCGCCAGCAGCTGGGGGACAGCCGCAACTAATGAAAAACTGTTTTTT. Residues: CASSWGTAATNEKLFF.

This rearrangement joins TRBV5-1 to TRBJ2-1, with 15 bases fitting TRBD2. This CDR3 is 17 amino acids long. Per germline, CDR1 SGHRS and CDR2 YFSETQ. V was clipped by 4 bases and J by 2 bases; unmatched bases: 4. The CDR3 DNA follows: TGCGCCAGCAGCCCTGGACTAGCGGGGGGGCCCTACAATGAGCAGTTCTTC. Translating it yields CASSPGLAGGPYNEQFF.

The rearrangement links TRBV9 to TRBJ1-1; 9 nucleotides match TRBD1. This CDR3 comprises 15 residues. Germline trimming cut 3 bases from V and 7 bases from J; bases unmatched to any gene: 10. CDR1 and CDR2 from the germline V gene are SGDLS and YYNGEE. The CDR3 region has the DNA TGTGCCAGCAGCGCGGGACAGGGTGGATTTAATGAAGCTTTCTTT. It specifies CASSAGQGGFNEAFF.

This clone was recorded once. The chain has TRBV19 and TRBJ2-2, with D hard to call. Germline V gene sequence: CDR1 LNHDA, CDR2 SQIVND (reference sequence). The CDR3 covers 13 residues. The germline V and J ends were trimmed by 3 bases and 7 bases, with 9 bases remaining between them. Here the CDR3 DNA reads TGTGCCAGTAGTATTTCTACGGGCGGGGAGCTGTTTTTT. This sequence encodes CASSISTGGELFF.

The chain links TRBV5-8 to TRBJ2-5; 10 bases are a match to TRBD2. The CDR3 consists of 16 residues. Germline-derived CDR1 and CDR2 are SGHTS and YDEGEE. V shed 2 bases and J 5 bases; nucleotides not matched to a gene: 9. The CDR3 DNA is TGTGCCAGCAGCTTACCCCAGCGGGGGGGCCGGGAGACCCAGTACTTC. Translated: CASSLPQRGGRETQYF. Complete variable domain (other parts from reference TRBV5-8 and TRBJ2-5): EAGVTQSPTHLIKTRGQQATLRCSPISGHTSVYWYQQALGLGLQFLLWYDEGEERNRGNFPPRFSGRQFPNYSSELNVNALELEDSALYLCASSLPQRGGRETQYFGPGTRLLVL.